The 14 T cell receptor beta chains in this list originate from one sample, sequenced in a study of shared clonotypes between healthy human individuals (TCRdb year 2020). Library creation used the immunoSEQ multiplex PCR assay. Entries here come from immuneACCESS through TCRdb and include only in-frame sequences with V and J called. Some clones fail to appear in such tables; in the studies checked, an unresolved V gene covers under half of the shortfall, and the cause of the remainder is unknown. The sample contains millions of clones, approximately 90% of them found a single time. Clones ranked in the top ten supply 0.11% to 0.15% of the sample. Sequenced material: naive CD4+ T cells sorted from blood. The cell subset or site label on this specimen signifies: CD45RA+ positively selected. These receptors were taken from a man between 18 and 35 years old in good health.

The chain has TRBV21-1 and TRBJ2-5. TRBV21-1 corresponds to a pseudogene. The length of the CDR3 is 16 residues. The DNA of the CDR3 is TGTGCCAGCCATACCCCCAGGACGGACCTCATCCAGACCCAGTACTTC. As protein: CASHTPRTDLIQTQYF.

This chain joins TRBV10-3 and TRBJ2-1, with D perhaps TRBD1 or TRBD2 (5 bases each). This CDR3 spans 16 amino acids. The germline gives CDR1 ENHRY, CDR2 SYGVKD. V was clipped by 8 bases and J by 0 bases, with 17 bases between them. The CDR3 reads CAIGTPGLSSYNEQFF. In nucleotides, the CDR3 is TGTGCCATCGGTACCCCGGGGCTGAGCTCCTACAATGAGCAGTTCTTC.

About this clone itself: The same CDR3 is also encoded by other DNA sequences in this sample. V usage is TRBV6-5 and J usage is TRBJ2-5; D not certain. The CDR3 consists of 12 residues. V lost 3 bases to trimming and J lost 4 bases, with 6 bases between them. Germline values: CDR1 MNHEY, CDR2 SVGAGI. The CDR3 coding sequence is TGTGCCAGCAGTTATAGCCCAGAGACCCAGTACTTC. It is translated as CASSYSPETQYF.

The chain joins TRBV5-1 to TRBJ2-2; D possibly corresponds to TRBD2 (7 bases). CDR3 length equals 16 residues. The germline gives CDR1 SGHRS, CDR2 YFSETQ. V dropped 0 bases and J dropped 5 bases, with 14 bases sitting between them. The CDR3 protein is CASSLVGGQATGELFF. The CDR3 region has the DNA TGCGCCAGCAGCTTGGTCGGGGGGCAGGCGACCGGGGAGCTGTTTTTT.

The chain uses TRBV10-3 and TRBJ2-7; 9 bases are a match to TRBD2. Per germline, CDR1 ENHRY and CDR2 SYGVKD. The ends lost 8 bases at V and 3 bases at J; junction bases unmatched: 5. CDR3 length: 13 amino acids. The CDR3 is CAIGQRGVYEQYF. CDR3 nucleotides: TGTGCCATCGGGCAGCGGGGGGTCTACGAGCAGTACTTC.

Comment on this clone: This same CDR3 is encoded by further DNA sequences in the sample. The chain is built from TRBV19 and TRBJ2-7; 8 positions match TRBD1. With 4 bases clipped from V and 1 base from J, the junction kept 0 bases outside the gene matches. CDR1 is LNHDA and CDR2 is SQIVND in the germline V gene (reference sequence). The CDR3 totals 13 residues. The CDR3 nucleotides are TGTGCCAGTAGTAGGACAGGGTCCTACGAGCAGTACTTC. Translated: CASSRTGSYEQYF.

V gene TRBV6-1 combines with J gene TRBJ2-4, with TRBD1 identical over 9 bases. Germline trimming cut 4 bases from V and 3 bases from J; bases unmatched to any gene: 4. The CDR3 consists of 15 residues. Germline V gene lookup returns CDR1 MNHNS and CDR2 SASEGT. The CDR3 bases are TGTGCCAGCAGTGGGGGACAGGGAGGCAAAAACATTCAGTACTTC. Its translation: CASSGGQGGKNIQYF.

The V gene is TRBV7-2, the J gene TRBJ1-3; no reliable D call. This CDR3 has 16 residues. Deletions cut 2 bases from V and 0 bases from J, with 11 bases between. In germline, CDR1 is SGHTA, CDR2 FQGNSA. The CDR3 DNA reads as TGTGCCAGCAGCTTACGCCCCGGGAGCTCTGGAAACACCATATATTTT. This codes for CASSLRPGSSGNTIYF. The variable domain in full, completed from reference TRBV7-2 and TRBJ1-3, reads GAGVSQSPSNKVTEKGKDVELRCDPISGHTALYWYRQSLGQGLEFLIYFQGNSAPDKSGLPSDRFSAERTGGSVSTLTIQRTQQEDSAVYLCASSLRPGSSGNTIYFGEGSWLTVV.

CDR3 coding DNA: TGTGCCTGGAGTTCCAGGGCAGGAGGTGAAGCTTTCTTT. It specifies CAWSSRAGGEAFF. The chain joins TRBV30 to TRBJ1-1, with D possibly TRBD1 on 5 matching bases. CDR3 size: 13 residues. V was cut by 2 bases and J by 7 bases, with 14 bases left in between. CDR1 GTSNPN and CDR2 SVGIG come from the germline V gene (reference sequence).

The chain recombines TRBV10-3 with TRBJ2-1; 7 positions match TRBD2. The CDR3 loop spans 14 amino acids. From germline, CDR1 is ENHRY and CDR2 SYGVKD. V lost 7 bases, J lost 2 bases, and 5 bases stayed unmatched. CDR3 coding DNA: TGTGCCATCACTTCCGGGACTACCTACAATGAGCAGTTCTTC. Its protein product is CAITSGTTYNEQFF.

In the case of this clone: This specimen includes other DNA sequences encoding the same CDR3. The chain is built from TRBV7-2 and TRBJ2-2; the D gene is possibly TRBD2 (6 bases). Germline lookup yields CDR1 SGHTA and CDR2 FQGNSA. The CDR3 covers 13 residues. V was clipped by 1 base and J by 7 bases, with 7 bases between them. As DNA, the CDR3 is TGTGCCAGCAGCTTAGTGGGGGGCGGGGAGCTGTTTTTT. Encoded protein: CASSLVGGGELFF.

This chain links TRBV28 with TRBJ1-3, with D possibly TRBD1 on 6 matching bases. Deletions cut 1 base from V and 5 bases from J, with 18 bases between. Germline assignment: CDR1 MDHEN and CDR2 SYDVKM. The CDR3 covers 17 residues. The DNA of the CDR3 is TGTGCCAGCAGTTTATCCCTAACAGGGAGTATTCGAAACACCATATATTTT. It encodes CASSLSLTGSIRNTIYF.

V is TRBV7-9 and J is TRBJ2-1, with a possible D match to TRBD2 (5 bases). CDR1 is SEHNR, CDR2 FQNEAQ, per germline (reference sequence). The CDR3 length is 16 residues. V lost 5 bases, J lost 1 base, and 15 bases lay in between. CDR3 region: CASSTSGLSSYNEQFF. The CDR3, as DNA: TGTGCCAGCAGCACCTCCGGACTCTCTTCCTACAATGAGCAGTTCTTC.

This chain joins TRBV4-3 and TRBJ2-5; tentatively, D is TRBD2 (7 bases). Germline CDR1 and CDR2: LGHNA and YSLEER. The CDR3 is 13 amino acids. Trimming took 6 bases from V and 8 from J, leaving 16 bases between them. CDR3: CASSTKRGGTQYF. CDR3 bases: TGCGCCAGCAGTACAAAACGCGGGGGCACCCAGTACTTC.